These 5 T cell receptor beta chains were sequenced from one sample in a study of CD8 T cells in ankylosing spondylitis. One entry per CDR3 protein, called by TCRdb with MiXCR from the 5' RACE reads. The repertoire holds more than 250,000 distinct CDR3 sequences, with around a tenth as singletons. Material for sequencing was blood, either unsorted or a sorted T cell fraction (not recorded which). The receptors originated from a female donor with ankylosing spondylitis or in good health (not recorded which).

This clonotype was detected ten times or more. The genes are TRBV28 and TRBJ1-2; D is undetermined. CDR1 MDHEN and CDR2 SYDVKM come from the germline V gene. The CDR3 runs to 14 residues. Trimming shortened V by 4 bases and J by 4 bases, and 13 bases separated the two germline ends. The CDR3: CASSSKPGGYGYTF. CDR3 in DNA: TGTGCCAGCAGTTCCAAGCCCGGAGGCTATGGCTACACCTTC.

This rearrangement joins TRBV18 to TRBJ1-1; D is unclear. CDR1 KGHSH and CDR2 LQKENI come from the germline V gene. The CDR3 is made up of 16 amino acids. Trimming left V 2 bases short and J 4 bases short, with 17 bases between. CDR3 sequence reads: CASSPYSNSKGTEAFF. CDR3 in DNA: TGTGCCAGCTCACCATACTCGAACAGTAAAGGCACTGAAGCTTTCTTT. The full variable domain, rest sourced from reference TRBV18 and TRBJ1-1, is NAGVMQNPRHLVRRRGQEARLRCSPMKGHSHVYWYRQLPEEGLKFMVYLQKENIIDESGMPKERFSAEFPKEGPSILRIQQVVRGDSAAYFCASSPYSNSKGTEAFFGQGTRLTVV.

This clonotype was seen more than once but under ten times. The chain recombines TRBV5-5 with TRBJ2-5, with D tentatively TRBD1 or TRBD2 (6 bases each). From germline, CDR1 is SGHKS and CDR2 YYEKEE (reference sequence). This CDR3 is built from 16 residues. With 1 base removed from V and 2 bases from J, the gap between germline ends came to 15 bases. CDR3 nucleotide sequence: TGTGCCAGCAGCTTGCTCGGGGGCCGGACTCAAGAGACCCAGTACTTC. Translation: CASSLLGGRTQETQYF.

In its sample, this clonotype was seen a few times. The chain is built from TRBV5-6 and TRBJ1-1, with TRBD1 matching over 7 bases. The CDR3 has 12 amino acids. The V gene's germline CDR1 is SGHDT and CDR2 YYEEEE. V dropped 5 bases and J dropped 11; count of bases not matched to a gene: 9. The CDR3 sequence: CASSLSRGHAFF. CDR3 sequence (DNA): TGTGCCAGCAGTTTATCAAGGGGGCACGCTTTCTTT.

This clonotype occurred many times. V usage is TRBV20-1 and J usage is TRBJ2-2, with 7 positions matching TRBD2. The CDR3 is 15 amino acids. Losses at the gene ends were 5 bases for V and 0 bases for J; bases not matched to a gene: 6. The germline V gene has CDR1 DFQATT and CDR2 SNEGSKA (reference sequence). The CDR3 DNA sequence: TGCAGTGCTCAACGACTAGCACCGAACACCGGGGAGCTGTTTTTT. Its translation is CSAQRLAPNTGELFF.